This TCR beta chain was sequenced for a study of T cell responses to AZD1222 COVID-19 vaccine (dated by TCRdb to the early 2020s). Background on the whole study: AZD1222 recipients given second doses at about 4 weeks or at about 12 weeks were pooled, since spike-specific TCR depth and breadth were not found to differ between the two schedules. Trial participants were enrolled by age into subgroups of 18-55, 56-69 and 70-plus years, and around 140, 26 and 57 TCR-sequenced participants, respectively, were included in these subgroups. A total of under 250 trial participants underwent TCR sequencing, of whom 207 had received two doses of AZD1222 and some 25 had received two doses of the MenACWY control vaccine. Broader findings and caveats from the paper: Most participants were white British and females outnumbered males, and the authors suggested that clonal diversity may have been underestimated. Conclusions about previously exposed vaccinees are limited because only five to seven AZD1222 recipients were SARS-CoV-2 seropositive at baseline. No day 14 peak-response samples were available, so repertoires were characterized only after the peak T cell response. CD4 TCRs associated with the vaccine covered the entire spike protein, and the dominant responses were in regions 160-218 and 743-854. After two AZD1222 doses, spike-specific TCR breadth and depth were significantly higher than at day 0 and than in MenACWY recipients. Reportedly, close to half of the unique spike-specific TCRs recognized epitopes lying outside the regions that are mutated in the B.1.351 and B.1.1.7 variants. The 56-69-year group was small, and its depth increase did not reach significance, likely because of low power.

The CDR3 regions of human TCRbeta chains were analyzed by immunosequencing. The study's processing was this. Repertoire TCRs were checked for matches against a reference library of SARS-CoV-2-specific TCRs that had been generated using the MIRA antigen-specificity platform. Breadth was defined as the fraction of unique TCRs that were SARS-CoV-2-associated. Depth was defined as the fraction of total T cells that were SARS-CoV-2-associated. Using the MIRA data, each spike-specific TCR was mapped to the spike region that the TCR reacts to and placed in a CD4 or CD8 class. Log10-transformed breadth and depth values were compared by one-way ANOVA with Sidak's multiple comparisons tests. Held by TCRdb, this immuneACCESS table contains in-frame sequences only and omits some clones. Under half of the omission traces to an unresolved V gene where checked; the cause of the rest is unknown. V and J calls and clone size are those listed in that table; D and trimming were worked out from the DNA. Across this sample there are 90,000 or so clones, with about 89% seen only once. The top ten constitute 2.4% of the sample.

In this sample, this clone turned up a few times. Its antigen is currently not known. No qualities accompany the bases; no much larger clone lies one base away. From the germline V gene, CDR1 is LGHNA and CDR2 is YSLEER. The CDR3 contains 16 residues, cysteine and phenylalanine counted. Here the CDR3 DNA is all that survives: 48 bases in frame from base 1. V and J lose 0 bases and 3 bases, and a span of 14 bases separates them. What the time point label conveys for this sample: baseline before first vaccination. The vaccinee samples were drawn from two UK trials, COV001 and COV002, one of which was a single-blind randomized controlled phase 2/3 trial testing AZD1222 (ChAdOx1 nCoV-19) in healthy adults. Trial participant PBMC samples were collected at day 0 and day 28 after the second dose for TCRbeta chain sequencing.

The receptor chain draws on TRBV4-3 and TRBJ2-5, with TRBD1 tentatively as D gene (5 bases match). The input for sequencing was peripheral blood, taken on day 0 of AZD1222 vaccination. This clonotype was obtained from an adult in good health. The CDR3 reads as follows: CASSQDIRVREETQYF. At the DNA level, the sequence is TGCGCCAGCAGCCAAGATATCAGGGTTCGGGAAGAGACCCAGTACTTC.